This T cell receptor beta chain was documented in a study of T cell responses to AZD1222 COVID-19 vaccine. This clone was detected only once. Generated by immunoSEQ multiplex PCR, the TCRdb table keeps only in-frame clones and is missing some. The sample yields about 150,000 clones, more than 80% seen once. The sample was peripheral blood, taken 28 days after the second AZD1222 dose. The source of this sequence is an adult who received the AZD1222 COVID-19 vaccine.

Written as DNA, the CDR3 is TGTGCCAGCAGCCACGACAGGAATGGCTACACCTTC. Its protein product is CASSHDRNGYTF. The chain couples TRBV3-1 (or the pseudogene TRBV3-2) to TRBJ1-2; perhaps TRBD1 as D (6 bases). There are 12 residues in the CDR3. The germline V gene encodes CDR1 LGHDT and CDR2 YNNKEL (reference sequence). The V and J ends lost 3 bases and 6 bases respectively, with 8 bases between them.